This TCR beta chain was captured by sequencing in a study of T-cell reconstitution after alpha-beta-depleted transplantation in children. As it was prepared, the TCRbeta library received unique molecular identifiers. TCRdb independently ran MiXCR on the PCR reads; one entry per CDR3 protein. Among around 100,000 distinct CDR3 sequences listed, 10% were seen once. This clonotype came up many times. What it binds is not known. The study's findings and limits: The high TCRbeta diversity at day 60 in some patients came from surviving recipient T cells and thymic progenitors.

Germline CDR1 is SGHNT and CDR2 is YYREEE (reference sequence). The V end lost 7 bases, the J end lost 6 bases, and 9 bases lay between the germline ends. The CDR3 extends over 11 amino acids. This sequence was found in a boy younger than 10 with acute lymphoblastic leukemia, due to receive a stem cell transplant. The sample in question was PBMCs, obtained before TCRalphabeta/CD19-depleted stem cell transplant. The chain carries TRBV5-4 and TRBJ2-3; D is unclear. This chain's CDR3 is CASGVHDTQYF. The CDR3 bases are TGTGCCAGCGGGGTCCACGATACGCAGTATTTT.